The source of this T cell receptor beta chain is a study of blood T cell repertoires in COVID-19. Overall study: The samples span acute and convalescent COVID-19 from the United States, Italy and Spain. PBMCs, B-cell-depleted T cells, or T cells were the source of the cDNA or gDNA that made up the material.

Germline V gene data show CDR1 as SGHAT and CDR2 as FQNNGV. The CDR3 covers 15 residues. V gave up 5 bases and J gave up 6 bases, with 19 bases separating them. In the study's own analysis: Reference gene primer amplification gave estimated nucleated cell counts. Clones were sequenced by immunoSEQ multiplex PCR, and TCRdb holds only the in-frame ones, with some missing. The V and J calls and clone size were taken over from that table, and D and trimming were inferred from the DNA. Here the sample spans some 260,000 clones, roughly 90% being singletons. Sample: peripheral blood. V is TRBV11-2 and J is TRBJ2-5; the D gene is possibly TRBD2 (6 bases). This sequence was found in a woman in her 30s with acute or convalescent COVID-19. CDR3 residues: CASSPGRGSIQTQYF. The CDR3 nucleotides are TGTGCCAGCAGCCCCGGGCGGGGATCGATTCAGACCCAGTACTTC.